The 18 T cell receptor beta chains presented below share a single source sample, sequenced in a study of blood T cell repertoires in COVID-19. Clones were sequenced by immunoSEQ multiplex PCR, and TCRdb holds only the in-frame ones, with some missing. The sample consists of approximately 400,000 clones, about nine tenths of them appearing once. The sample taken for sequencing was PBMCs or T cells enriched from blood (not recorded which). The receptors originated from a woman in her thirties or forties who had been exposed to COVID-19.

This rearrangement joins TRBV11-3 to TRBJ2-3; the match to TRBD1 covers 7 bases. The CDR3 spans 14 residues. V shed 1 base and J 6 bases; nucleotides not matched to a gene: 4. Germline V gives CDR1 SGHNT, CDR2 YENEEA. The DNA of the CDR3 is TGTGCCAGCAGCTTAGGGACAGGAATCGATACGCAGTATTTT. It codes for CASSLGTGIDTQYF. The full variable domain, with the rest looked up from reference TRBV11-3 and TRBJ2-3, is EAGVVQSPRYKIIEKKQPVAFWCNPISGHNTLYWYLQNLGQGPELLIRYENEEAVDDSQLPKDRFSAERLKGVDSTLKIQPAELGDSAVYLCASSLGTGIDTQYFGPGTRLTVL.

As for this clone: The same CDR3 can be traced to other DNA sequences in this sample. The chain is built from TRBV6-2 or TRBV6-3 and TRBJ2-5; D remains ambiguous. Between the trimmed V and J ends, which lost 0 bases and 5 bases, there was a span of 4 bases. Germline V gives CDR1 MNHEY, CDR2 SVGEGT. The CDR3 is 12 amino acids. CDR3 residues: CASSYSRETQYF. The CDR3 DNA sequence: TGTGCCAGCAGTTACTCGCGGGAGACCCAGTACTTC.

This clone has only one observation. This chain connects TRBV25-1 to TRBJ2-7; D is ambiguous. Germline V gene data show CDR1 as MGHDK and CDR2 as SYGVNS. The length of the CDR3 is 17 residues. V lost 1 base, J lost 1 base, and 17 bases lay in between. CDR3 residues: CASSESPPGRSSYEQYF. For the CDR3, the DNA is TGTGCCAGCAGTGAATCTCCCCCCGGTAGATCGTCCTACGAGCAGTACTTC.

V is TRBV24-1 and J is TRBJ2-3; D gene uncertain. Germline V gene sequence: CDR1 KGHDR, CDR2 SFDVKD. With 3 bases removed from V and 6 bases from J, the gap between germline ends came to 9 bases. The CDR3 is made up of 13 amino acids. CDR3 amino acids: CATSDPTLDTQYF. DNA of the CDR3: TGTGCCACCAGTGATCCAACTTTGGATACGCAGTATTTT.

J is TRBJ1-2 and V is TRBV7-6; D is unresolved. CDR3 length: 14 amino acids. CDR1 SGHVS and CDR2 FNYEAQ come from the germline V gene. Trimming stripped 5 bases from V and 0 bases from J, with 10 bases between. In DNA form, the CDR3 reads TGTGCCAGCAGCCAGAACGAGGCTAACTATGGCTACACCTTC. Translating it yields CASSQNEANYGYTF.

This sequence joins TRBV2 and TRBJ1-4; D is possibly TRBD1 (6 bases). CDR3 length: 14 residues. The V and J ends lost 5 bases and 7 bases respectively, with 14 bases between them. Germline V gene sequence: CDR1 SNHLY, CDR2 FYNNEI. This CDR3 is CASSRTGGGEKLFF. The CDR3 DNA reads TGTGCCAGCAGTCGGACGGGGGGCGGTGAAAAACTGTTTTTT. Full variable domain (rest looked up from reference TRBV2 and TRBJ1-4): EPEVTQTPSHQVTQMGQEVILRCVPISNHLYFYWYRQILGQKVEFLVSFYNNEISEKSEIFDDQFSVERPDGSNFTLKIRSTKLEDSAMYFCASSRTGGGEKLFFGSGTQLSVL.

The genes are TRBV2 and TRBJ1-1, with 8 bases that match TRBD1. The CDR3 extends over 13 amino acids. J gave up 11 bases and V 4 bases, and 9 bases lay outside the gene matches. Germline CDR1 and CDR2: SNHLY and FYNNEI. CDR3 nucleotide sequence: TGTGCCAGCAGTGGGGGGACAGGATCGTGGGCTTTCTTT. It translates to CASSGGTGSWAFF.

This clone was detected only once. The chain carries TRBV4-3 and TRBJ1-3; D ambiguous. V lost 8 bases, J lost 1 base, and 15 bases lay in between. This CDR3 has 15 residues. Germline V lookup: CDR1 LGHNA, CDR2 YSLEER. DNA for the CDR3: TGCGCCAGCGCTCTAACCCCGGGTTCTGGAAACACCATATATTTT. Its translation is CASALTPGSGNTIYF.

The rearrangement uses TRBV24-1 and TRBJ2-5, with TRBD2 matching over 10 bases. Per the germline V gene, CDR1 is KGHDR and CDR2 is SFDVKD. The CDR3 spans 15 residues. Unmatched junction bases numbered 5, after V lost 2 bases and J lost 6 bases. The CDR3 here is CATSDSTSGKQTQYF. In DNA form, the CDR3 reads TGTGCCACCAGTGATTCTACTAGCGGGAAGCAGACCCAGTACTTC.

The chain has TRBV11-2 and TRBJ2-7; D is possibly TRBD2 (5 bases). The CDR3 length is 15 residues. Per the germline V gene, CDR1 is SGHAT and CDR2 is FQNNGV. Trimming removed 2 bases from V and 4 bases from J, with 15 bases in between. The CDR3 region is CASSLIIRGEYEQYF. The CDR3, as DNA: TGTGCCAGCAGCTTAATAATCCGGGGAGAGTACGAGCAGTACTTC.

The rearrangement uses TRBV15 and TRBJ1-6, with 9 bases matching TRBD1. Looked up from germline, CDR1 is LNHNV and CDR2 is YYDKDF (reference sequence). Germline trimming cut 3 bases from V and 8 bases from J; bases unmatched to any gene: 8. The CDR3 length is 16 residues. CDR3 sequence: CATSSRHRGPDSPLHF. DNA of the CDR3: TGTGCCACCAGCAGCAGACACAGGGGGCCGGATTCACCCCTCCACTTT.

The chain recombines TRBV7-3 with TRBJ2-2; D is possibly TRBD2 (6 bases). The CDR3 has 18 residues. Trimming shortened V by 0 bases and J by 8 bases, and 22 bases separated the two germline ends. In germline, CDR1 is SGHTA, CDR2 FQGTGA. CDR3 bases: TGTGCCAGCAGCTTAACTTCACTAGCCTTCCTCCTGTGGGGGGAGCTGTTTTTT. Its translation: CASSLTSLAFLLWGELFF.

V is TRBV2 and J is TRBJ2-2, with TRBD1 matching 7 bases. J gave up 5 bases and V 9 bases, and 15 bases lay outside the gene matches. The germline V gene has CDR1 SNHLY and CDR2 FYNNEI. There are 16 residues in the CDR3. The DNA of the CDR3 is TGTGCCAGGACTGCACCGGGACAGAGGAGGACCGGGGAGCTGTTTTTT. Amino acids: CARTAPGQRRTGELFF.

The chain recombines TRBV5-8 with TRBJ2-7, with TRBD2 identical over 10 bases. There are 14 residues in the CDR3. Trimming took 4 bases from V and 6 from J; bases not matched to a gene: 7. The V gene's germline CDR1 is SGHTS and CDR2 YDEGEE. The CDR3 region is CASSAGLATIEQYF. In nucleotides, the CDR3 is TGTGCCAGCAGCGCGGGACTAGCGACGATCGAGCAGTACTTC. The full variable domain, in which reference TRBV5-8 and TRBJ2-7 provide the parts outside the CDR3, is EAGVTQSPTHLIKTRGQQATLRCSPISGHTSVYWYQQALGLGLQFLLWYDEGEERNRGNFPPRFSGRQFPNYSSELNVNALELEDSALYLCASSAGLATIEQYFGPGTRLTVT.

This clone is a singleton in its sample. The rearrangement uses TRBV7-9 and TRBJ2-7; 7 bases agree with TRBD1. CDR3 length equals 11 residues. CDR1 and CDR2 (germline): SEHNR, FQNEAQ (reference sequence). The V and J ends lost 10 bases and 6 bases, in that order; junction bases with no gene match: 6. The DNA for the CDR3 is TGTGCCACCAGGACAGGCTCCGAGCAGTACTTC. Amino acid sequence: CATRTGSEQYF.

V is TRBV19 and J is TRBJ2-3; 7 bases match TRBD1. Unmatched junction bases numbered 2, after V lost 5 bases and J lost 3 bases. The CDR3 has 13 amino acids. Germline CDR1 and CDR2: LNHDA and SQIVND (reference sequence). This chain's CDR3 is CASSDRVTDTQYF. DNA of the CDR3: TGTGCCAGTAGTGACAGGGTTACAGATACGCAGTATTTT.

The count of this clone is one. The chain combines TRBV24-1 with TRBJ2-1; TRBD2 aligns across 11 bases. Germline assignment: CDR1 KGHDR and CDR2 SFDVKD. There are 19 residues in the CDR3. J was trimmed by 4 bases and V by 8 bases; bases with no gene match: 18. The CDR3 region is CATKAPGPSGGNLYNEQFF. Written as DNA, the CDR3 is TGTGCCACCAAAGCACCGGGGCCTAGCGGGGGGAACCTTTACAATGAGCAGTTCTTC.

To note about this clone: Other DNA sequences in this specimen translate into the identical CDR3. The chain employs TRBV7-2 and TRBJ2-1; the match to TRBD2 covers 7 bases. V lost 2 bases and J lost 3; bases outside the gene matches: 1. The germline V gene encodes CDR1 SGHTA and CDR2 FQGNSA. The CDR3 runs 14 residues. The CDR3 reads CASSLQRGYNEQFF. The DNA for the CDR3 is TGTGCCAGCAGCTTACAGCGGGGCTACAATGAGCAGTTCTTC.